This T cell receptor (beta chain) was documented in a study of cytomegalovirus exposure and HLA in healthy donors. Study information: Per a later analysis, the 666 first-cohort and 120 validation repertoires shared one platform.

About this clone: Its antigen is currently unknown. Other DNA sequences in the same sample also yield this CDR3.

Study results and caveats: Most sequenced TCRs were rare (though some public TCRs occurred in many donors). The study listed about 150 cytomegalovirus-associated TCR beta chains.

Germline V gives CDR1 SNHLY, CDR2 FYNNEI. The CDR3 is made up of 14 amino acids. The V gene end was trimmed by 5 bases and the J gene end by 3 bases; junction bases not matched to a gene: 4. The table came from immunoSEQ multiplex PCR; TCRdb's copy has only in-frame clones and leaves some out. The table lists about 250,000 clones, roughly 87% of them singletons. Specimen: PBMCs. The TCR comes from a man aged 18-30 years in good health and CMV-seropositive. This sequence joins TRBV2 and TRBJ1-1; the match to TRBD1 covers 9 bases. For the CDR3, the DNA is TGTGCCAGCAGTACGACAGGGGGAGACACTGAAGCTTTCTTT. This gives the protein CASSTTGGDTEAFF.